Each of the 26 T cell receptor beta chains below was sequenced from the same sample in a study of OX40 agonist ivuxolimab in advanced cancers. Libraries were prepared by immunoSEQ multiplex PCR; TCRdb keeps only in-frame clonotypes and omits some of them. The sample consists of roughly 59,000 clones, over 90% of them appearing once. Sequenced here: CD4+ or CD8+ T cells sorted from blood, sampled in a trial of the OX40 agonist ivuxolimab. Source of these receptors: an adult with an advanced solid tumor such as melanoma, head and neck, liver or kidney cancer.

This chain connects TRBV5-1 to TRBJ2-7; D not certain. This CDR3 has 14 amino acids. CDR1 and CDR2 (germline): SGHRS, YFSETQ. Trimming cost V 4 bases and J 1 base, with 12 bases left between them. The CDR3 DNA is TGCGCCAGCAGCCCCCGGACGGGTTCCTACGAGCAGTACTTC. Protein product: CASSPRTGSYEQYF.

This sequence joins TRBV7-9 and TRBJ2-7; D perhaps matches TRBD2 (6 bases). V lost 4 bases and J 3 bases, leaving 19 bases between the germline ends. The germline V gene encodes CDR1 SEHNR and CDR2 FQNEAQ (reference sequence). This CDR3 contains 16 residues. The DNA for the CDR3 is TGTGCCAGCAGCTCTCGCCTATTAGCGGCAGACTACGAGCAGTACTTC. This translates into CASSSRLLAADYEQYF.

V and J are TRBV19 and TRBJ2-1, with TRBD2 identical over 10 bases. Germline assignment: CDR1 LNHDA and CDR2 SQIVND (reference sequence). J lost 6 bases, V lost 4 bases, and 3 bases had no gene match. The CDR3 extends over 14 amino acids. CDR3 sequence reads: CASSKGLAINEQFF. CDR3 sequence (DNA): TGTGCCAGTAGTAAGGGACTAGCGATCAATGAGCAGTTCTTC.

The V and J genes are TRBV5-4 and TRBJ1-4; 10 positions match TRBD1. There are 15 residues in the CDR3. Losses at the gene ends were 3 bases for V and 7 bases for J; bases not matched to a gene: 6. Germline loops: CDR1 SGHNT, CDR2 YYREEE (reference sequence). CDR3 protein: CASSYGTGEPEKLFF. Written as DNA, the CDR3 is TGTGCCAGCAGCTATGGGACAGGGGAGCCTGAAAAACTGTTTTTT. The variable domain in full, with the rest retrieved from reference TRBV5-4 and TRBJ1-4, is ETGVTQSPTHLIKTRGQQVTLRCSSQSGHNTVSWYQQALGQGPQFIFQYYREEENGRGNFPPRFSGLQFPNYSSELNVNALELDDSALYLCASSYGTGEPEKLFFGSGTQLSVL.

The V gene is TRBV6-5, the J gene TRBJ2-7; 7 nucleotides agree with TRBD1. This CDR3 comprises 14 residues. The ends lost 2 bases at V and 3 bases at J; junction bases unmatched: 4. Germline V gene lookup returns CDR1 MNHEY and CDR2 SVGAGI. Here the CDR3 DNA reads TGTGCCAGCAGTTACGGGACAGTAATCTACGAGCAGTACTTC. Translating gives CASSYGTVIYEQYF.

The chain links TRBV6-5 to TRBJ1-3, with 7 bases fitting TRBD1. Germline CDR1 reads MNHEY; CDR2 reads SVGAGI. With 6 bases clipped from V and 2 bases from J, the junction kept 4 bases outside the gene matches. The CDR3 is 14 amino acids. The CDR3 loop is CASRLTGAGNTIYF. The CDR3 bases are TGTGCCAGCAGATTAACAGGGGCTGGAAACACCATATATTTT.

The gene calls are TRBV29-1 and TRBJ1-2; a weak D match, TRBD1 (5 bases). V gave up 0 bases and J gave up 3 bases, with 11 bases separating them. CDR1 is SQVTM, CDR2 ANQGSEA, per germline. The CDR3 has 14 residues. CDR3 bases: TGCAGCGTTGAAGATCAGGGAAACTACTATGGCTACACCTTC. Encoded protein: CSVEDQGNYYGYTF.

This clone was picked up one time. This sequence joins TRBV11-2 and TRBJ2-1; D perhaps matches TRBD2 (6 bases). The CDR3 contains 12 residues. CDR1 is SGHAT, CDR2 FQNNGV, per germline. V gave up 5 bases and J gave up 9 bases, with 11 bases separating them. The CDR3 region is CASSPHGSEQFF. CDR3 sequence (DNA): TGTGCCAGCAGCCCCCACGGGAGTGAGCAGTTCTTC.

This chain links TRBV9 with TRBJ2-7; 10 bases map to TRBD2. The CDR3 is made up of 14 amino acids. V lost 3 bases to trimming and J lost 10 bases; unmatched junction nucleotides: 10. CDR1 is SGDLS, CDR2 YYNGEE, per germline. Here the CDR3 reads CASSAGTSEKLQYF. For the CDR3, the DNA is TGTGCCAGCAGCGCCGGGACTAGCGAAAAATTACAGTACTTC.

The chain combines TRBV5-6 with TRBJ2-7; D not certain. The V and J ends lost 2 bases and 6 bases respectively, with 9 bases between them. The CDR3 runs to 12 residues. Germline V lookup: CDR1 SGHDT, CDR2 YYEEEE. CDR3 loop: CASSFSGIEQYF. CDR3 sequence (DNA): TGTGCCAGCAGCTTTTCTGGCATCGAGCAGTACTTC.

The gene calls are TRBV11-2 and TRBJ2-7; D could derive from TRBD1 or TRBD2 (6 bases each). Germline V lookup: CDR1 SGHAT, CDR2 FQNNGV. V was cut by 7 bases and J by 4 bases, with 26 bases left in between. This CDR3 contains 17 residues. CDR3 amino acids: CASNSLMGGPPVYEQYF. CDR3 DNA: TGTGCCAGCAACTCTTTAATGGGGGGCCCCCCAGTTTACGAGCAGTACTTC.

The gene calls are TRBV4-1 and TRBJ1-4, with a tentative D call TRBD1 (5 bases). This CDR3 spans 14 amino acids. Germline CDR1 and CDR2: MGHRA and YSYEKL. V was trimmed by 1 base and J by 6 bases, leaving 9 bases between them. The CDR3 here is CASSQVGVDEKLFF. The DNA for the CDR3 is TGCGCCAGCAGCCAAGTAGGGGTAGATGAAAAACTGTTTTTT.

V and J are TRBV7-9 and TRBJ1-4; 7 bases map to TRBD1. The CDR3 consists of 14 residues. The J segment lost 3 bases and the V segment lost 3 bases, leaving 1 base of the junction unmatched. Germline V CDR1 and CDR2: SEHNR, FQNEAQ (reference sequence). The CDR3 nucleotides are TGTGCCAGCAGCTTGACAGGGTCTAATGAAAAACTGTTTTTT. It translates to CASSLTGSNEKLFF.

The chain is built from TRBV19 and TRBJ2-2; a weak D match, TRBD2 (5 bases). V lost 5 bases and J 7 bases, leaving 11 bases between the germline ends. The CDR3 is made up of 13 amino acids. Germline loops: CDR1 LNHDA, CDR2 SQIVND (reference sequence). The CDR3: CASSRGLSGELFF. The CDR3 DNA follows: TGTGCCAGTAGTCGGGGTCTAAGCGGGGAGCTGTTTTTT.

The genes are TRBV27 and TRBJ2-3; tentative D call: TRBD2 (6 bases). The CDR3 is made up of 16 amino acids. The germline gives CDR1 MNHEY, CDR2 SMNVEV (reference sequence). Trimming cost V 5 bases and J 4 bases, with 19 bases left between them. CDR3 DNA: TGTGCCAGCAGTCCCACCCTTTCCGGGAGCCCAGATACGCAGTATTTT. Protein product: CASSPTLSGSPDTQYF.

The chain recombines TRBV4-1 with TRBJ2-7; no definite D call. CDR3 length equals 15 residues. The germline CDR1 and CDR2 sequences are MGHRA and YSYEKL. Trimming took off 0 bases at V and 2 bases at J, with 11 bases between the two ends. The CDR3 here is CASSQDIGPTYEQYF. CDR3 nucleotides: TGCGCCAGCAGCCAAGATATCGGACCTACCTACGAGCAGTACTTC.

This clone appeared a single time. The chain uses TRBV5-6 and TRBJ1-1, with 9 bases identical to TRBD1. CDR1 and CDR2 from the germline V gene are SGHDT and YYEEEE. J gave up 8 bases and V 0 bases, and 5 bases lay outside the gene matches. The CDR3 has 14 amino acids. DNA of the CDR3: TGTGCCAGCAGCTTGGGACAGGGGGACGACGAAGCTTTCTTT. Protein: CASSLGQGDDEAFF.

This clone has just a few counts. This CDR3 is CASSFGQDQPQHF. The DNA for the CDR3 is TGTGCCAGCAGCTTTGGACAGGATCAGCCCCAGCATTTT. The V and J genes are TRBV5-5 and TRBJ1-5; 7 bases are shared with TRBD1. The CDR3 has 13 residues. Germline V lookup: CDR1 SGHKS, CDR2 YYEKEE (reference sequence). The V segment lost 2 bases and the J segment 5 bases; nucleotides outside the gene matches: 1.

This chain links TRBV27 with TRBJ2-7; possibly TRBD1 for D (8 bases). Trimming cost V 3 bases and J 4 bases, with 16 bases left between them. The germline V gene encodes CDR1 MNHEY and CDR2 SMNVEV (reference sequence). CDR3 length: 15 amino acids. The CDR3 nucleotides read TGTGCCAGCAGTTTCTACAGGGGGGGCGGTTACGAGCAGTACTTC. Translating it yields CASSFYRGGGYEQYF.

The chain couples TRBV6-1 to TRBJ2-5, with TRBD1 matching over 11 bases. Germline lookup yields CDR1 MNHNS and CDR2 SASEGT. The V gene end was trimmed by 4 bases and the J gene end by 4 bases; junction bases not matched to a gene: 14. This CDR3 spans 18 amino acids. CDR3 loop: CASSGAPIGQGAPETQYF. The CDR3 coding sequence is TGTGCCAGCAGTGGGGCACCCATAGGACAGGGGGCCCCAGAGACCCAGTACTTC.

The CDR3: CASSWTGTGVTDTQYF. DNA of the CDR3: TGTGCCAGCAGCTGGACCGGGACAGGGGTCACAGATACGCAGTATTTT. The chain joins TRBV7-9 to TRBJ2-3; 10 bases agree with TRBD1. V shed 4 bases, J shed 2 bases, and the junction held 6 bases outside the gene matches. Germline V lookup: CDR1 SEHNR, CDR2 FQNEAQ (reference sequence). CDR3 length: 16 residues.

The chain has TRBV7-9 and TRBJ2-7; TRBD2 is a possible D gene (6 bases). Germline CDR1 reads SEHNR; CDR2 reads FQNEAQ (reference sequence). Trimming left V 0 bases short and J 3 bases short, with 9 bases between. The CDR3 sequence is 14 residues long. In DNA, the CDR3 is TGTGCCAGCAGCTTAGCCCGGGAGAGCTACGAGCAGTACTTC. It codes for CASSLARESYEQYF.

The chain links TRBV7-9 to TRBJ2-7; D gene ambiguous. In germline, CDR1 is SEHNR, CDR2 FQNEAQ (reference sequence). There are 12 residues in the CDR3. Trimming pared 8 bases from V and 3 bases from J, leaving 11 bases between. This CDR3 reads CASGRRLYEQYF. The CDR3 DNA is TGTGCCAGCGGCCGCAGGCTCTACGAGCAGTACTTC.

The genes are TRBV5-4 and TRBJ1-1; D is perhaps TRBD1 (6 bases). Looked up from germline, CDR1 is SGHNT and CDR2 is YYREEE (reference sequence). The CDR3 spans 14 residues. The V gene lost 1 base and the J gene lost 4 bases, with 11 bases spanning the gap. CDR3 nucleotide sequence: TGTGCCAGCAGCTTGAAGGGGGAGGGCACTGAAGCTTTCTTT. Translation gives CASSLKGEGTEAFF.

This chain connects TRBV6-1 to TRBJ2-3; 10 bases map to TRBD2. CDR3 length equals 19 residues. J lost 0 bases, V lost 2 bases, and 11 bases had no gene match. Per germline, CDR1 MNHNS and CDR2 SASEGT. CDR3 protein: CASSETGLAGETSTDTQYF. The CDR3 DNA follows: TGTGCCAGCAGTGAAACCGGCCTAGCGGGGGAAACTAGCACAGATACGCAGTATTTT.

The CDR3 DNA sequence: TGTGCCAGCAGTGACGACCTAGGGGCCTACGAGCAGTACTTC. Translation: CASSDDLGAYEQYF. The genes are TRBV6-1 and TRBJ2-7; TRBD1 is a possible D gene (5 bases). Germline V gives CDR1 MNHNS, CDR2 SASEGT. This CDR3 contains 14 residues. Deletions cut 3 bases from V and 2 bases from J, with 11 bases between.